This passage covers 19 T cell receptor beta chains from one sample sequenced in a study of blood T cell repertoires in COVID-19. Clones were sequenced by immunoSEQ multiplex PCR, and TCRdb holds only the in-frame ones, with some missing. The table records over 450,000 clones, about 89% of them present only once. The sample was peripheral blood. The receptors originated from a woman aged 45-65 years with COVID-19, enrolled during active disease.

The chain employs TRBV10-3 and TRBJ1-1; D ambiguous. V was trimmed by 5 bases and J by 1 base, leaving 8 bases between them. The CDR3 length is 13 residues. Germline lookup yields CDR1 ENHRY and CDR2 SYGVKD. CDR3 nucleotide sequence: TGTGCCATCAGTAGTGGCCAGAACACTGAAGCTTTCTTT. This codes for CAISSGQNTEAFF.

This clone was detected a few times. The chain uses TRBV15 and TRBJ1-2, with TRBD1 identical over 8 bases. V shed 5 bases, J shed 6 bases, and the junction held 11 bases outside the gene matches. CDR1 LNHNV and CDR2 YYDKDF come from the germline V gene (reference sequence). The CDR3 is 15 amino acids. Here the CDR3 DNA reads TGTGCCACCAGCGCCCGGGGCAGGGGGCCTGATGGCTACACCTTC. Translated: CATSARGRGPDGYTF.

This chain uses TRBV5-4 with TRBJ2-3, with TRBD1 matching 8 bases. V was pared by 3 bases and J by 3 bases, with 12 bases of the junction left unmatched. Per germline, CDR1 SGHNT and CDR2 YYREEE (reference sequence). The CDR3 has 17 residues. As DNA, the CDR3 is TGTGCCAGCAGCTCCCCGGGGCAGGGGGCGAATACAGATACGCAGTATTTT. Encoded protein: CASSSPGQGANTDTQYF.

The CDR3 here is CSVEDGGWGPTGDGYTF. The DNA of the CDR3 is TGCAGCGTTGAAGATGGGGGGTGGGGCCCTACTGGGGATGGCTACACCTTC. The V call is TRBV29-1, the J call TRBJ1-2, with D possibly being TRBD1 (5 bases). The CDR3 contains 17 residues. Looked up from germline, CDR1 is SQVTM and CDR2 is ANQGSEA. V lost 0 bases and J 6 bases, leaving 23 bases between the germline ends. Supplemented by reference TRBV29-1 and TRBJ1-2, the full variable domain reads SAVISQKPSRDICQRGTSLTIQCQVDSQVTMMFWYRQQPGQSLTLIATANQGSEATYESGFVIDKFPISRPNLTFSTLTVSNMSPEDSSIYLCSVEDGGWGPTGDGYTFGSGTRLTVV.

The rearrangement links TRBV28 to TRBJ1-1, with D perhaps TRBD1 (5 bases). Germline V gene sequence: CDR1 MDHEN, CDR2 SYDVKM. V dropped 10 bases and J dropped 14 bases, with 20 bases sitting between them. CDR3 length: 11 residues. The CDR3 sequence is CATWGDPLPFF. Written as DNA, the CDR3 is TGTGCCACCTGGGGGGATCCACTGCCCTTCTTT.

This clone appeared once. Other DNA sequences in the sample encode the same CDR3. The V call is TRBV9, the J call TRBJ2-2, with 10 bases that match TRBD2. The J segment lost 1 base and the V segment lost 0 bases, leaving 0 bases of the junction unmatched. Germline CDR1 is SGDLS and CDR2 is YYNGEE. This CDR3 has 16 amino acids. DNA for the CDR3: TGTGCCAGCAGCGTAGGACTAGCGGGGAACACCGGGGAGCTGTTTTTT. It codes for CASSVGLAGNTGELFF.

CDR3 loop: CASSQTYEQYF. CDR3 bases: TGTGCCAGCAGTCAGACCTACGAGCAGTACTTC. V usage is TRBV5-4 and J usage is TRBJ2-7; no reliable D call. With 5 bases removed from V and 2 bases from J, the gap between germline ends came to 5 bases. Germline lookup yields CDR1 SGHNT and CDR2 YYREEE (reference sequence). The CDR3 is made up of 11 amino acids. The entire variable domain, with the rest obtained from reference TRBV5-4 and TRBJ2-7, is as follows: ETGVTQSPTHLIKTRGQQVTLRCSSQSGHNTVSWYQQALGQGPQFIFQYYREEENGRGNFPPRFSGLQFPNYSSELNVNALELDDSALYLCASSQTYEQYFGPGTRLTVT.

This clone was counted between two and nine times. The chain joins TRBV7-9 to TRBJ2-2; no reliable D call. CDR3 length: 13 amino acids. CDR1 is SEHNR and CDR2 is FQNEAQ in the germline V gene (reference sequence). The germline V and J ends were trimmed by 5 bases and 1 base, with 5 bases remaining between them. CDR3: CASSLRNTGELFF. CDR3 DNA: TGTGCCAGCAGCCTCCGGAACACCGGGGAGCTGTTTTTT.

This chain's CDR3 is CASSPSPGLMYNSPLHF. DNA for the CDR3: TGCGCCAGCAGCCCGTCTCCGGGACTGATGTATAATTCACCCCTCCACTTT. V gene TRBV4-1 combines with J gene TRBJ1-6, with D possibly TRBD1 on 5 matching bases. This CDR3 contains 17 residues. The V end was cut by 4 bases, the J end by 4 bases, with 17 bases between. The V gene's germline CDR1 is MGHRA and CDR2 YSYEKL.

In its sample, this clone was seen once. The gene calls are TRBV29-1 and TRBJ2-7; D perhaps matches TRBD1 (7 bases). Between the trimmed V and J ends, which lost 7 bases and 0 bases, there was a span of 16 bases. The germline CDR1 and CDR2 sequences are SQVTM and ANQGSEA. The length of the CDR3 is 14 residues. CDR3 in DNA: TGCAGCGCTGCTGCGGGACAGAGCTCCTACGAGCAGTACTTC. It specifies CSAAAGQSSYEQYF.

About this clone: Other DNA sequences in the sample encode the same CDR3. The rearrangement links TRBV15 to TRBJ1-1, with D possibly matching TRBD1 (6 bases). The V gene's germline CDR1 is LNHNV and CDR2 YYDKDF (reference sequence). The CDR3 spans 14 residues. The ends were cut back, 0 bases at V and 4 bases at J, with 9 bases in the middle. CDR3 DNA sequence: TGTGCCACCAGCAGAGATCGAGGGGGCACTGAAGCTTTCTTT. Translation: CATSRDRGGTEAFF.

The chain joins TRBV2 to TRBJ1-5, with TRBD1 identical over 7 bases. Unmatched junction bases numbered 5, after V lost 6 bases and J lost 6 bases. The CDR3 is 13 amino acids. Germline CDR1 SNHLY, CDR2 FYNNEI. The CDR3 DNA is TGTGCCAGCAGCCCGGACAGGACTCAGCCCCAGCATTTT. This encodes CASSPDRTQPQHF. The whole variable domain, remainder taken from reference TRBV2 and TRBJ1-5, is EPEVTQTPSHQVTQMGQEVILRCVPISNHLYFYWYRQILGQKVEFLVSFYNNEISEKSEIFDDQFSVERPDGSNFTLKIRSTKLEDSAMYFCASSPDRTQPQHFGDGTRLSIL.

There are a few counts of this clone. This sequence joins TRBV2 and TRBJ1-2; no firm D call. The CDR3 length is 13 residues. Germline lookup yields CDR1 SNHLY and CDR2 FYNNEI. The ends were cut back, 4 bases at V and 2 bases at J, with 8 bases in the middle. The chain's CDR3 is CASSVGLNYGYTF. The CDR3 region has the DNA TGTGCCAGCAGTGTGGGCCTAAACTATGGCTACACCTTC.

This clone was observed a few times. This chain connects TRBV3-1 (or the pseudogene TRBV3-2) to TRBJ1-6; the match to TRBD1 covers 9 bases. The V and J ends lost 6 bases and 10 bases, in that order; junction bases with no gene match: 10. The CDR3 covers 15 residues. Germline V CDR1 and CDR2: LGHDT, YNNKEL (reference sequence). In DNA, the CDR3 is TGTGCCAGCAGTGACAGTGGACAGGGGAGATCACCCCTCCACTTT. This encodes CASSDSGQGRSPLHF.

The V call is TRBV5-4, the J call TRBJ2-6; D is unclear. This CDR3 is 16 amino acids long. V lost 1 base and J lost 0, with 8 bases in between. Germline V gene data show CDR1 as SGHNT and CDR2 as YYREEE (reference sequence). DNA of the CDR3: TGTGCCAGCAGCTTGCTGCGAGACTCTGGGGCCAACGTCCTGACTTTC. It codes for CASSLLRDSGANVLTF.

This rearrangement joins TRBV4-1 to TRBJ1-6, with TRBD1 matching 9 bases. Unmatched junction bases numbered 1, after V lost 3 bases and J lost 7 bases. CDR1 and CDR2 from the germline V gene are MGHRA and YSYEKL. This CDR3 comprises 14 residues. The CDR3 spells CASSHGTGNSPLHF. The CDR3 DNA is TGCGCCAGCAGCCACGGGACAGGGAATTCACCCCTCCACTTT.

Only a few counts were recorded for this clone. The chain uses TRBV11-2 and TRBJ1-2; D not certain. The CDR3 loop spans 13 amino acids. CDR1 is SGHAT, CDR2 FQNNGV, per germline. Trimming shortened V by 5 bases and J by 8 bases, and 15 bases separated the two germline ends. CDR3 loop: CASSRNGVRGYTF. CDR3 coding DNA: TGTGCCAGCAGCCGAAACGGGGTTCGCGGCTACACCTTC.

This chain uses TRBV7-8 with TRBJ1-3; no firm D call. The CDR3 has 15 amino acids. Germline V gives CDR1 SGHVS, CDR2 FQNEAQ. The V and J ends lost 5 bases and 0 bases respectively, with 11 bases between them. The CDR3 sequence: CASSPQRSSGNTIYF. In DNA, the CDR3 is TGTGCCAGCAGCCCACAGAGAAGCTCTGGAAACACCATATATTTT.

The chain joins TRBV19 to TRBJ2-1, with D maybe TRBD2 (6 bases). V shed 5 bases and J shed 1 base, with 9 bases lying between them. The length of the CDR3 is 14 residues. Germline CDR1 is LNHDA and CDR2 is SQIVND (reference sequence). This CDR3 reads CASSATSSYNEQFF. DNA for the CDR3: TGTGCCAGTAGTGCGACTAGTTCCTACAATGAGCAGTTCTTC.